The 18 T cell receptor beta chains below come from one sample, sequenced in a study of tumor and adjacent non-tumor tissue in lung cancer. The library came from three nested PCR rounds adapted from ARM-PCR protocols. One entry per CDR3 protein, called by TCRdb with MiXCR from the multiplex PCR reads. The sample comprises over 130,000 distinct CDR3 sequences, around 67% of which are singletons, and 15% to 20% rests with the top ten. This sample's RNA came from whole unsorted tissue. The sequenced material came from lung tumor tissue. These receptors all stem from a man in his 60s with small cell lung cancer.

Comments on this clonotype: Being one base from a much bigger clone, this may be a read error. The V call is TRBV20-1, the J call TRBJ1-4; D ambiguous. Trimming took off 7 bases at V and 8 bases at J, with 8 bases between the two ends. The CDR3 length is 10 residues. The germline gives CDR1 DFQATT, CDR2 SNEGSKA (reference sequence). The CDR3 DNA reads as TGCAGTGTTAGCTGGGAAAAACTGTTTTTT. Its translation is CSVSWEKLFF.

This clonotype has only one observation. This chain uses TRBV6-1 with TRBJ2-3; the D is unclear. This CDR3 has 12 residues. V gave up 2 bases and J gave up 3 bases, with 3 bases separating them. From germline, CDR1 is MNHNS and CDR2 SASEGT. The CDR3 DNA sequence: TGTGCCAGCAGTGAACAAACAGATACGCAGTATTTT. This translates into CASSEQTDTQYF.

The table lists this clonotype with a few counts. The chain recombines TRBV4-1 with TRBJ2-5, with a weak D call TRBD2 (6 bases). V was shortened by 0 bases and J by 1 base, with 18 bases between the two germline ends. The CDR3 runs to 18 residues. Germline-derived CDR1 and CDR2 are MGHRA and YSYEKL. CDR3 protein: CASSQDRRESGLQETQYF. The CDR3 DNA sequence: TGCGCCAGCAGCCAAGATAGGAGGGAAAGCGGACTCCAAGAGACCCAGTACTTC.

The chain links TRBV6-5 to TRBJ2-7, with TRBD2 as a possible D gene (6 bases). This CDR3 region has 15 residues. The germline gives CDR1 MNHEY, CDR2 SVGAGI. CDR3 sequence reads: CASGPTDRAYYEQYF. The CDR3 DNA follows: TGTGCTAGCGGTCCGACCGACCGGGCCTACTACGAGCAGTACTTC.

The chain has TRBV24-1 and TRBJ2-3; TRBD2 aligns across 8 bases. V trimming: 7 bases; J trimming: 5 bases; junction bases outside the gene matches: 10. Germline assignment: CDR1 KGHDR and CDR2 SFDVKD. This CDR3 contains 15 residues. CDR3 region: CATSEQAGVRDTQYF. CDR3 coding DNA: TGTGCCACCAGCGAACAAGCGGGAGTTAGAGATACGCAGTATTTT.

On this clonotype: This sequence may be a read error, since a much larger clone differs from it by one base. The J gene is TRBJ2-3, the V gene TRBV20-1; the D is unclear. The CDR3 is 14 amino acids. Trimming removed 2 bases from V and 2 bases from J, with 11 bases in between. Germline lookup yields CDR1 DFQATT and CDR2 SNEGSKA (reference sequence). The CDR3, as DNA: TGCAGTGCTAGAAATTTTCTTACCACAGATACGCAGTATTTT. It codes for CSARNFLTTDTQYF.

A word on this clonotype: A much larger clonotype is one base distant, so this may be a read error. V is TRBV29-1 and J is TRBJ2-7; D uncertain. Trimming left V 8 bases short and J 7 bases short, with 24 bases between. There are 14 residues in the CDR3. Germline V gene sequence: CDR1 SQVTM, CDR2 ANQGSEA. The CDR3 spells CSLAPLETLGEQYF. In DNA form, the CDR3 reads TGCAGCCTTGCCCCGCTAGAGACCCTTGGGGAGCAGTACTTC.

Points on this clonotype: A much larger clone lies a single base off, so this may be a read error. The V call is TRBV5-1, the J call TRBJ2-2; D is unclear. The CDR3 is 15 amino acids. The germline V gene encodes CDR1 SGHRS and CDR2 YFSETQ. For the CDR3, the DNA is TGCGACAGCAGTTACGGACGGCCCGAGACCGGGGAGCTGTTTTTT. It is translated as CDSSYGRPETGELFF.

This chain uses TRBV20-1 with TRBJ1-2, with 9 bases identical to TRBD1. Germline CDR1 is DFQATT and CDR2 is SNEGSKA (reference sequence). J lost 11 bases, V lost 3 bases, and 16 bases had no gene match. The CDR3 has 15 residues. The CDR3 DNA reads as TGCAGTGCTAGGGGTGAAGGACAGGGGTTGAGTGGTTACACCTTC. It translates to CSARGEGQGLSGYTF.

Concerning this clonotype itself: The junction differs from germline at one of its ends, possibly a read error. CDR3 nucleotides: TGTACCAGCACTACAGGGGGCCTTGCTTTCTTT. Residues: CTSTTGGLAFF. The J gene is TRBJ1-1, the V gene TRBV5-5, with 9 bases that match TRBD1. The CDR3 length is 11 residues. In germline, CDR1 is SGHKS, CDR2 YYEKEE (reference sequence).

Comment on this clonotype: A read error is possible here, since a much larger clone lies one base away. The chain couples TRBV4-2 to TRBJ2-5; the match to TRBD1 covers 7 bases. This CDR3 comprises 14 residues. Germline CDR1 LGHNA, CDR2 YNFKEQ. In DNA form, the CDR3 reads TGTGCCAGCAACCAAGTGGGGACAGAAGAGACCCAGTACTTC. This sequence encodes CASNQVGTEETQYF.

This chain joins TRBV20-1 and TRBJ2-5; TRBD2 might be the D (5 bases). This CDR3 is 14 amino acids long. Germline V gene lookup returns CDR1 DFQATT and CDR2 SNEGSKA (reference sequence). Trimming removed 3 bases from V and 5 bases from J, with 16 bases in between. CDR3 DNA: TGCAGTGCTAGGCCTTCGACTAACTGGGAGACCCAGTACTTC. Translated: CSARPSTNWETQYF.

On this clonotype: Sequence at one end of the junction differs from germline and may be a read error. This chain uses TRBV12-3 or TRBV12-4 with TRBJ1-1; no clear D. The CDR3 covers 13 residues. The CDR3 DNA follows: TGTGCCAGCAGTTTTAATGCGGAATCTGAAACTTTCTTT. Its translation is CASSFNAESETFF.

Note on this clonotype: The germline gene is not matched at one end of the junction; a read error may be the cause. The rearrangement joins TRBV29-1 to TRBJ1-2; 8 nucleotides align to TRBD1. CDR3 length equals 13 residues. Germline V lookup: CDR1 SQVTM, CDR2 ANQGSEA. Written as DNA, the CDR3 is TGCAGCGTAAGACAGGGGTCTGACTACGGCTACACCTTC. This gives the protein CSVRQGSDYGYTF.

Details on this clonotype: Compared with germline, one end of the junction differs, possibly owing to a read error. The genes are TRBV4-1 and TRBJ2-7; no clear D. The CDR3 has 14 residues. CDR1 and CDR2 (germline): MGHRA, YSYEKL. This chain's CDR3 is CDSCLAESSYDQYF. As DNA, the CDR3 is TGCGACAGCTGCCTGGCGGAGAGCTCCTACGATCAGTACTTC.

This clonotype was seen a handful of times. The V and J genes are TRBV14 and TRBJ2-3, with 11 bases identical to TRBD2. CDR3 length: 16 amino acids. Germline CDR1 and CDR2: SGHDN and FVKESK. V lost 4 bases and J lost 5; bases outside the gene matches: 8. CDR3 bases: TGTGCCAGCAGCCCATTCACTAGCGGGGGAATAGATACGCAGTATTTT. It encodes CASSPFTSGGIDTQYF.

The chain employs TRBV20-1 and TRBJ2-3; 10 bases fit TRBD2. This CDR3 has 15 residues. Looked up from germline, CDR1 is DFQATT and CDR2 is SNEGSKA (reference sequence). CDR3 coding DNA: TGCATCCCAGCGGGAGGGCCTTGGGGCACAGATACGCAGTATTTT. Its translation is CIPAGGPWGTDTQYF.

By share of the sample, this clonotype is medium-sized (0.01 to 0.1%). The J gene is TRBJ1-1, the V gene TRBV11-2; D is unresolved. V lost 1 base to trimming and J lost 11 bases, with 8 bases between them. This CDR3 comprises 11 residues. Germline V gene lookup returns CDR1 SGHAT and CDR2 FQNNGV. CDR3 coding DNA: TGTGCCAGCAGCTTAGGTTTCCCGGCTTTCTTT. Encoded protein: CASSLGFPAFF.